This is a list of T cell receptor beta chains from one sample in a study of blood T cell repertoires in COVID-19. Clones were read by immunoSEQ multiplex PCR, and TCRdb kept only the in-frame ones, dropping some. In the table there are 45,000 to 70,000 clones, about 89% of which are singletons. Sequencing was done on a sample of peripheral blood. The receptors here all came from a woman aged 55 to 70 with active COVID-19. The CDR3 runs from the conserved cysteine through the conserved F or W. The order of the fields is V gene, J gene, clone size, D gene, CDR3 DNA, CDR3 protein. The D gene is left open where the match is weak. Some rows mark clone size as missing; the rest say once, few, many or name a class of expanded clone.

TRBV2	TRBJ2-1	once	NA	TGTGCCAGCACCGCCGGGGGAAGTTACAATGAGCAGTTCTTC	CASTAGGSYNEQFF
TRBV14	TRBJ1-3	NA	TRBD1	TGTGCCAGCAGCCCCATAACCGGGACAGCTGGAAACACCATATATTTT	CASSPITGTAGNTIYF
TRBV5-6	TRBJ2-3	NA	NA	TGTGCCAGCACCAGGCGTGGCGACACAGATACGCAGTATTTT	CASTRRGDTDTQYF
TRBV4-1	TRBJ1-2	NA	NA	TGCGCCAGCAGCCAAGAGGGGGCAGGCTATGGCTACACCTTC	CASSQEGAGYGYTF
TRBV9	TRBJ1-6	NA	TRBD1	TGTGCCAGCAGCGAGGGGACAGGTAGCAATTCACCCCTCCACTTT	CASSEGTGSNSPLHF
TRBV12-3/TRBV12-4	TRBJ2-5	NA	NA	TGTGCCAGCAGTACTAGTCGAGAGACCCAGTACTTC	CASSTSRETQYF
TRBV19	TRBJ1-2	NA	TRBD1	TGTGCCAGTAGTATGGGTCCAGGGGGCGTCTATGGCTACACCTTC	CASSMGPGGVYGYTF
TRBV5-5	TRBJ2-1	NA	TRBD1	TGTGCCAGCAGCCGGACAGGGGACCCCTACAATGAGCAGTTCTTC	CASSRTGDPYNEQFF
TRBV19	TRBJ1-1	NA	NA	TGTGCCAGTAGTATTGGACAGAACACTGAAGCTTTCTTT	CASSIGQNTEAFF
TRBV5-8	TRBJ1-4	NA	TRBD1	TGTGCCAGCGCCAATCCCGGGACAGGGTCGGAAAAACTGTTTTTT	CASANPGTGSEKLFF
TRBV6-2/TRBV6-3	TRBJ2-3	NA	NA	TGTGCCAGCAGTCATACAAGACTATTAAGCACAGATACGCAGTATTTT	CASSHTRLLSTDTQYF
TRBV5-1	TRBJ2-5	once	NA	TGCGCCAGCGGAGGGGCAGGGCGATTTGGAGAGACCCAGTACTTC	CASGGAGRFGETQYF
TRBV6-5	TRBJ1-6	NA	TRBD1	TGTGCCAGCAGCCAAACAGGGGGTGTATATTCACCCCTCCACTTT	CASSQTGGVYSPLHF
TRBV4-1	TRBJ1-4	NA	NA	TGCGCCAGCAGCCAATTCTATAATGAAAAACTGTTTTTT	CASSQFYNEKLFF
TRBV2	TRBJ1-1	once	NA	TGTGCCAGCAGTGAAGGTACGAGCCGAGTTACTGAAGCTTTCTTT	CASSEGTSRVTEAFF